This T cell receptor (beta chain) was identified in a study of OX40 agonist ivuxolimab in advanced cancers. On the study more broadly: Ivuxolimab, an agonist antibody against OX40 (CD134), was given to patients. Study-level results: Doses of 0.1 to 3.0 mg/kg were accompanied by clonal expansion of CD4+ and CD8+ blood T cells by week 6. CD8+ T cells averaged more expanded clones than CD4+.

With autoimmune disease history or systemic immunosuppression, patients were excluded. As concerns this clone: As yet, its antigen is unknown.

Trimming removed 2 bases at V and 5 bases at J, with 12 bases between. In germline, CDR1 is SGHDT, CDR2 YYEEEE. The CDR3 length is 14 residues. Generated by immunoSEQ multiplex PCR, the TCRdb table keeps only in-frame clones and is missing some. There are 65,000 to 90,000 clones in the sample; almost 85% occur only once, and approximately 5.1% lies in the top ten. Sequenced here: CD4+ or CD8+ T cells sorted from blood, sampled in a trial of the OX40 agonist ivuxolimab. The V call is TRBV5-6, the J call TRBJ2-3; D possibly uses TRBD1 or TRBD2 (6 bases each). This sequence was found in an adult with an advanced solid tumor such as melanoma, head and neck, liver or kidney cancer. The CDR3: CASSLGGLGDTQYF. The DNA of the CDR3 is TGTGCCAGCAGCTTAGGGGGACTGGGAGATACGCAGTATTTT. The entire variable domain, with the rest obtained from reference TRBV5-6 and TRBJ2-3, is as follows: DAGVTQSPTHLIKTRGQQVTLRCSPKSGHDTVSWYQQALGQGPQFIFQYYEEEERQRGNFPDRFSGHQFPNYSSELNVNALLLGDSALYLCASSLGGLGDTQYFGPGTRLTVL.